The clone carrying this T cell receptor beta chain was detected ten times or more. Its matching antigen is unknown. The sample is drawn from a study of metastatic and nonmetastatic thyroid tumors. Turning to the study itself: From malignant and benign thyroid patients, repertoires in blood and in tumor or nodule tissue were compared. Findings and limits, study-wide: The reported finding was significantly higher TCR beta diversity in malignant thyroid tumors relative to benign nodules, in blood and tumor.

CDR3 length: 15 amino acids. Deletions cut 0 bases from V and 3 bases from J, with 12 bases between. In germline, CDR1 is MNHEY, CDR2 SMNVEV (reference sequence). No patient received treatment before thyroid surgery. In the original workflow: Construction of a distant-metastasis classifier for papillary thyroid cancer relied on CDR3 differences across clinicopathological groups. TCRdb used MiXCR to call clones anew from the PCR reads. None of the V and J calls come from the authors' own analysis; TCRdb made them. The sample carries approximately 74,000 clones, approximately 15% recorded once. The clonotype originates from a male donor with papillary thyroid cancer or a benign thyroid nodule (not recorded which). Some clones in this sample may be carry-over from other donors' samples. This rearrangement joins TRBV27 to TRBJ2-7; D is possibly TRBD1 (6 bases). The sequenced material came from blood. CDR3 sequence (DNA): TGTGCCAGCAGTTTATCCAGGGGTTTAAACTACGAGCAGTACTTC. Translating it yields CASSLSRGLNYEQYF.